This T cell receptor (beta chain) was sequenced in a study of regulatory T cells in long-lasting Graves disease. Study-wide points: Favored gene segments in persistent disease were TRBV28, TRBJ1-2 and TRBJ2-5. New patients shared fewer public clonotypes (more than 850) than persistent patients did (roughly 2,600). Persistent Graves' patients showed less TCR diversity than newly diagnosed patients showed.

The CDR3 sequence is 14 residues long. Germline CDR1 is LNHDA and CDR2 is SQIVND (reference sequence). Trimming left V 3 bases short and J 0 bases short, with 9 bases between. This clonotype was found a few times. What it binds is unknown. To make TCR beta libraries, researchers used iRepertoire HTBI primers and Arm-PCR of CDR3 regions. TCRdb reprocessed the multiplex PCR reads via MiXCR and lists one record per CDR3 protein. This table holds fewer than 550,000 distinct CDR3 sequences, roughly 21% found once. The time point here: persistent/refractory GD, antithyroid drugs over 5 years with positive TRAb. Preparation of the TCR library used RNA extracted from PBMCs.

The source is a female donor with Graves disease. V is TRBV19 and J is TRBJ2-7; D call uncertain. The specimen comprised peripheral blood mononuclear cells (PBMCs), sampled when the disease was refractory, from a patient treated with antithyroid drugs. The CDR3 nucleotides are TGTGCCAGTAGTATTAGGCCCTTCTCCTACGAGCAGTACTTC. Its translation is CASSIRPFSYEQYF.